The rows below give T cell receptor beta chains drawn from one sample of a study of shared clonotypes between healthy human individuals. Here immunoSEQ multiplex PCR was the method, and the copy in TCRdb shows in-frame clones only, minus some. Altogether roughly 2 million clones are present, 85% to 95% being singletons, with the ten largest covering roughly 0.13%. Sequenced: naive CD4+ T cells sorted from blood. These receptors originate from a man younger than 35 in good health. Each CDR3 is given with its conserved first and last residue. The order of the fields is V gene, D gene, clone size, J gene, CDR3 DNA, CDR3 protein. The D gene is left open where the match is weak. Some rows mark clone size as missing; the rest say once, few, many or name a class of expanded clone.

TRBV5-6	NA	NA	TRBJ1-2	TGTGCCAGCAGTCGGAGCGACGGATACTATGGCTACACCTTC	CASSRSDGYYGYTF
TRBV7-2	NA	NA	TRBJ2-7	TGTGCCAGCAGCCGGGACTTGCTCGTGAGCTCCTACGAGCAGTACTTC	CASSRDLLVSSYEQYF
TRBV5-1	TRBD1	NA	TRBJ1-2	TGCGCCAGCAGGCCTGAAGGACAGGGGGCAATGGGCTATGGCTACACCTTC	CASRPEGQGAMGYGYTF
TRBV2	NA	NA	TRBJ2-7	TGTGCCAGCAGTGGCGACAACTACTACGAGCAGTACTTC	CASSGDNYYEQYF
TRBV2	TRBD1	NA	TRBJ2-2	TGTGCCAGCAGCCGACAGGGATTCCCCGGGGAGCTGTTTTTT	CASSRQGFPGELFF
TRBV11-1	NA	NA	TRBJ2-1	TGTGCCAGCAGCTTGACAGGAGAAACCTACAATGAGCAGTTCTTC	CASSLTGETYNEQFF
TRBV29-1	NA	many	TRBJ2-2	TGCAGCGTTGTTCGAGGGATGGGAACCGGGGAGCTGTTTTTT	CSVVRGMGTGELFF
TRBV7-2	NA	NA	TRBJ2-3	TGTGCCAGCAGCTTAACGGGACGGAGGATTTCGGGCACAGATACGCAGTATTTT	CASSLTGRRISGTDTQYF
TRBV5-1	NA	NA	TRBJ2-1	TGCGCCAGCAGCTTGTACGGGACAACTAACAATGAGCAGTTCTTC	CASSLYGTTNNEQFF
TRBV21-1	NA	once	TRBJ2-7	TGTGCCACTATCGGGACAGGGACATACGAGCAGTACTTC	CATIGTGTYEQYF
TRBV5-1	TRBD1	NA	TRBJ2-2	TGCGCCAGCAGCCCCAGGACAGGGGACAACACCGGGGAGCTGTTTTTT	CASSPRTGDNTGELFF
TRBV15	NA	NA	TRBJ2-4	TGTGCCACCAACAACAGGGCTCTAGCCAAAAACATTCAGTACTTC	CATNNRALAKNIQYF
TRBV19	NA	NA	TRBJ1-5	TGTGCCAGTAGCCCTGGCTGGGGGGCGTGGGGCAATCAGCCCCAGCATTTT	CASSPGWGAWGNQPQHF
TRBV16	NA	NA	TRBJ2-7	TGTGCCAGCAGCCAACAACAGGCGGCCTACGAGCAGTACTTC	CASSQQQAAYEQYF
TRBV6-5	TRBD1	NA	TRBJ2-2	TGTGCCAGCAGTAGACAGGGGGCTGGCGGGGAGCTGTTTTTT	CASSRQGAGGELFF
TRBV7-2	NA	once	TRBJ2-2	TGTGCCAGCAGCTTAGTATTGTTACAGAACACCGGGGAGCTGTTTTTT	CASSLVLLQNTGELFF
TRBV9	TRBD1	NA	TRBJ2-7	TGTGCCAGCAGCGCGGGACAGGGGAGCTCCTACGAGCAGTACTTC	CASSAGQGSSYEQYF
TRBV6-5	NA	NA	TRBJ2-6	TGTGCCAGCAGCCTTGACAACTCTGGAGCCAACGTCCTGACTTTC	CASSLDNSGANVLTF
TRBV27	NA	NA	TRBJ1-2	TGTGCCAGCAGTGCAGTGAGTTTGGCGGGTTATGGCTACACCTTC	CASSAVSLAGYGYTF
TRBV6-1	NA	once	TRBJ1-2	TGTGCCAGCAGGAGCGGGGGGAACTATGGCTACACCTTC	CASRSGGNYGYTF
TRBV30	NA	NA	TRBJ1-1	TGTGCCTGGAATAGACAGGTCATGAACACTGAAGCTTTCTTT	CAWNRQVMNTEAFF
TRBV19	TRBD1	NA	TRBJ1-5	TGTGCCAGTAGCGGGACAGGGGGAGGAAATCAGCCCCAGCATTTT	CASSGTGGGNQPQHF
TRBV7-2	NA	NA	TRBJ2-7	TGTGCCAGCAGCTCTTTCCCGGGGGGCAACGAGCAGTACTTC	CASSSFPGGNEQYF
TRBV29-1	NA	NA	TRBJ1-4	TGCAGCGTCCTGAATGAAAAACTGTTTTTT	CSVLNEKLFF
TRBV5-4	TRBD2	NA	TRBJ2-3	TGTGCCAGCAGCGCGGGGACTAGCGGCCGCGAAGATACGCAGTATTTT	CASSAGTSGREDTQYF
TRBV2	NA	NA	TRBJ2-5	TGTGCCAGCAGTTATCTGGAGTCGGGAGAGACCCAGTACTTC	CASSYLESGETQYF
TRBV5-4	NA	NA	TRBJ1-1	TGTGCCAGCAGCCCACAGGGTGGGAACACTGAAGCTTTCTTT	CASSPQGGNTEAFF
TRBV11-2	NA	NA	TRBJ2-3	TGTGCCAGCAGCTTCTACCCCAGTTCGGGTACTACCGATACGCAGTATTTT	CASSFYPSSGTTDTQYF
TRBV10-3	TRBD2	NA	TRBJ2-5	TGTGCCATCCGGGGGGACCTTGCCCGGGAGACCCAGTACTTC	CAIRGDLARETQYF
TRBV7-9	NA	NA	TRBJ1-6	TGTGCCAGCAGCTTAGGACAGTCACCCCTCCACTTT	CASSLGQSPLHF
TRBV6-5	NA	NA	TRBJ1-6	TGTGCCAGCACGGGGGGCCATTCACCCCTCCACTTT	CASTGGHSPLHF
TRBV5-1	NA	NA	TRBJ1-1	TGCGCCAGCAGCTTGGAGGGGTCAAACACTGAAGCTTTCTTT	CASSLEGSNTEAFF
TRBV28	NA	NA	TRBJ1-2	TGTGCCAGCAGGGTCACCGGGCCGTCCTTTGGCTACACCTTC	CASRVTGPSFGYTF
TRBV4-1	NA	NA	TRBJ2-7	TGCGCCAGCAGCCAAGTGATAGCGGCTTCCTACGAGCAGTACTTC	CASSQVIAASYEQYF
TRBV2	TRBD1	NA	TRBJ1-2	TGTGCCAGCAGTTCCACAGGGGGCGTCTATGGCTACACCTTC	CASSSTGGVYGYTF
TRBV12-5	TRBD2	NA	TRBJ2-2	TGTGCTAGTGGTTTGGTAACTAGCGGGATAAGCGGGGAGCTGTTTTTT	CASGLVTSGISGELFF
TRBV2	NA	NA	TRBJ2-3	TGTGCCAGCAGGCGAAGGGATAGCACAGATACGCAGTATTTT	CASRRRDSTDTQYF
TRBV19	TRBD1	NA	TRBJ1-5	TGTGCCAGTAGTATAAGACAGGGGGCGAAGTCGGGTGGCAATCAGCCCCAGCATTTT	CASSIRQGAKSGGNQPQHF
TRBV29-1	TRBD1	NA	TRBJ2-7	TGCAGCGCGGGACAGGGGGCGGGGGAGCAGTACTTC	CSAGQGAGEQYF
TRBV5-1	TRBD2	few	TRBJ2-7	TGCGCCAGCAGCTTGGGTAGCGGGAGCTCCTACGAGCAGTACTTC	CASSLGSGSSYEQYF
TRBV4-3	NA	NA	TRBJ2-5	TGCGCCAGCAGCCAAGATCAGGAGGTGGCGGGGGAGACCCAGTACTTC	CASSQDQEVAGETQYF
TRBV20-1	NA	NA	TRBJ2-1	TGCAGGGTTAGCGGCCAAGGGGAGTTCTTC	CRVSGQGEFF
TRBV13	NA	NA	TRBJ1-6	TGTGCCAGCAGCCCTCCGGGAGGAGGGAATTCACCCCTCCACTTT	CASSPPGGGNSPLHF
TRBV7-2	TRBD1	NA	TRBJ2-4	TGTGCCAGCAGCCACGACAGGGGTGTCCAAAACATTCAGTACTTC	CASSHDRGVQNIQYF